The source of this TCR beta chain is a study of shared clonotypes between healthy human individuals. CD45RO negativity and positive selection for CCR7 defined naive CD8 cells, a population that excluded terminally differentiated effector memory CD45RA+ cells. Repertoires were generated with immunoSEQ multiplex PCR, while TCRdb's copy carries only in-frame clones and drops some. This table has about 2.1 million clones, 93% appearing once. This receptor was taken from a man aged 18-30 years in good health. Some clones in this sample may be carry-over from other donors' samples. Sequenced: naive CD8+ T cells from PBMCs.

The CDR3 bases are TGTGCCAGCAGCCCGTCGCTGGGGGTAGCGGGATACAATGAGCAGTTCTTC. This translates into CASSPSLGVAGYNEQFF. V gene TRBV7-6 combines with J gene TRBJ2-1, with 8 positions matching TRBD2. The CDR3 consists of 17 residues. V lost 5 bases, J lost 4 bases, and 13 bases stayed unmatched. Germline-derived CDR1 and CDR2 are SGHVS and FNYEAQ.